Presented here are 14 T cell receptor beta chains from one specimen sequenced in a study of CD8 T cells in ankylosing spondylitis. TCRdb itself ran the 5' RACE reads through MiXCR, one entry per CDR3 protein. The sample has 200,000 to 300,000 distinct CDR3 sequences; roughly 32% are singletons. The sample consisted of blood, either unsorted or a sorted T cell fraction (not recorded which). These receptors were collected from a male donor with ankylosing spondylitis or in good health (not recorded which).

This clonotype has just a few counts. This chain links TRBV27 with TRBJ2-5, with 13 nucleotides matching TRBD2. Germline-derived CDR1 and CDR2 are MNHEY and SMNVEV (reference sequence). With V trimmed by 3 bases and J by 1 base, 5 bases remained unmatched. There are 17 residues in the CDR3. CDR3 sequence (DNA): TGTGCCAGCAGTTTGTTGACTAGCGGGGGGCCCCAAGAGACCCAGTACTTC. This encodes CASSLLTSGGPQETQYF.

Only a few counts were recorded for this clonotype. The chain has TRBV15 and TRBJ2-7, with D perhaps TRBD2 (5 bases). The V gene lost 1 base and the J gene lost 6 bases, with 16 bases spanning the gap. The CDR3 contains 15 residues. Germline V lookup: CDR1 LNHNV, CDR2 YYDKDF (reference sequence). CDR3 DNA: TGTGCCACCAGCAGAGGCCGAATAACTAGTTCCGAGCAGTACTTC. It is translated as CATSRGRITSSEQYF.

V usage is TRBV6-1 and J usage is TRBJ2-7; D remains ambiguous. This CDR3 is 14 amino acids long. Germline V gene sequence: CDR1 MNHNS, CDR2 SASEGT. V was clipped by 7 bases and J by 4 bases, with 17 bases between them. DNA for the CDR3: TGTGCCAGCAATATTGAGCCAGCCGGATACGAGCAGTACTTC. Residues: CASNIEPAGYEQYF.

The chain joins TRBV6-5 to TRBJ2-5; the D gene is possibly TRBD2 (6 bases). There are 14 residues in the CDR3. Germline V lookup: CDR1 MNHEY, CDR2 SVGAGI. V lost 1 base to trimming and J lost 1 base, with 7 bases between them. In DNA, the CDR3 is TGTGCCAGCAGTTACTGGAGGGGCCAAGAGACCCAGTACTTC. This codes for CASSYWRGQETQYF.

The rearrangement uses TRBV7-6 and TRBJ2-1, with TRBD1 matching over 7 bases. The J segment lost 0 bases and the V segment lost 5 bases, leaving 7 bases of the junction unmatched. The CDR3 extends over 16 amino acids. CDR1 and CDR2 from the germline V gene are SGHVS and FNYEAQ. The CDR3 sequence is CASSPPGQSSYNEQFF. The CDR3 DNA reads TGTGCCAGCAGCCCACCGGGACAGAGCTCCTACAATGAGCAGTTCTTC.

This chain joins TRBV5-5 and TRBJ2-7; D is perhaps TRBD1 or TRBD2 (6 bases each). Germline values: CDR1 SGHKS, CDR2 YYEKEE (reference sequence). Trimming took 7 bases from V and 3 from J, leaving 20 bases between them. The CDR3 covers 15 residues. The CDR3: CASAEGGRAYYEQYF. The CDR3 coding sequence is TGTGCCAGCGCCGAGGGGGGCAGGGCATACTACGAGCAGTACTTC.

This clonotype turned up a few times. The V gene is TRBV4-1, the J gene TRBJ2-1, with D possibly being TRBD1 (6 bases). This CDR3 is 16 amino acids long. Germline V gene sequence: CDR1 MGHRA, CDR2 YSYEKL. V was trimmed by 0 bases and J by 6 bases, leaving 15 bases between them. The CDR3 DNA is TGCGCCAGCAGCCAAGATAGCTCACAGGGTGCCAATGAGCAGTTCTTC. It is translated as CASSQDSSQGANEQFF.

As DNA, the CDR3 is TGCAGTGGCACCGGGACCCAGTACGAGCAGTACTTC. The encoded protein is CSGTGTQYEQYF. The chain carries TRBV20-1 and TRBJ2-7; the D gene could be TRBD1 or TRBD2 (5 bases each). This CDR3 has 12 residues. Germline V gene data show CDR1 as DFQATT and CDR2 as SNEGSKA (reference sequence). Trimming removed 7 bases at V and 4 bases at J, with 14 bases between.

The chain joins TRBV10-3 to TRBJ2-5; the D gene is possibly TRBD1 (5 bases). This CDR3 has 17 residues. Germline V gene lookup returns CDR1 ENHRY and CDR2 SYGVKD. V dropped 3 bases and J dropped 4 bases, with 21 bases sitting between them. CDR3 nucleotide sequence: TGTGCCATCAGTGACACGTGGGGCCGGAAAACGGGAGAGACCCAGTACTTC. Translated, it gives CAISDTWGRKTGETQYF.

V usage is TRBV5-1 and J usage is TRBJ2-2; no firm D call. CDR3 size: 13 residues. CDR1 SGHRS and CDR2 YFSETQ come from the germline V gene. The ends were cut back, 0 bases at V and 6 bases at J, with 6 bases in the middle. The CDR3 bases are TGCGCCAGCAGCTTGGGGGCCTCCGGGGAGCTGTTTTTT. Amino acid sequence: CASSLGASGELFF. The variable domain in full, completed from reference TRBV5-1 and TRBJ2-2, reads KAGVTQTPRYLIKTRGQQVTLSCSPISGHRSVSWYQQTPGQGLQFLFEYFSETQRNKGNFPGRFSGRQFSNSRSEMNVSTLELGDSALYLCASSLGASGELFFGEGSRLTVL.

The CDR3 DNA follows: TGCAGCGTCGCCGGCTCCGCCTTACTCGACACAGAGACCCAGTACTTC. Translating gives CSVAGSALLDTETQYF. This sequence joins TRBV29-1 and TRBJ2-5; no definite D call. V was trimmed by 6 bases and J by 4 bases, leaving 24 bases between them. Germline V gives CDR1 SQVTM, CDR2 ANQGSEA. The CDR3 has 16 amino acids. Together with reference TRBV29-1 and TRBJ2-5, the CDR3 gives the full variable domain: SAVISQKPSRDICQRGTSLTIQCQVDSQVTMMFWYRQQPGQSLTLIATANQGSEATYESGFVIDKFPISRPNLTFSTLTVSNMSPEDSSIYLCSVAGSALLDTETQYFGPGTRLLVL.

The rearrangement joins TRBV13 to TRBJ2-1; 8 nucleotides line up with TRBD1. V lost 1 base to trimming and J lost 7 bases; unmatched junction nucleotides: 9. Germline CDR1 PRHDT, CDR2 FYEKMQ (reference sequence). The CDR3 consists of 16 residues. CDR3 sequence (DNA): TGTGCCAGCAGCTTAGTTGGCCAGGGGGCGCGGAATGAGCAGTTCTTC. Amino acids: CASSLVGQGARNEQFF.

This clonotype was picked up a small number of times. The chain is built from TRBV10-3 and TRBJ1-2; the D is unclear. The CDR3 has 12 amino acids. Per the germline V gene, CDR1 is ENHRY and CDR2 is SYGVKD. Trimming cost V 3 bases and J 0 bases, with 2 bases left between them. The CDR3 loop reads CAISEANYGYTF. CDR3 in DNA: TGTGCCATCAGTGAAGCTAACTATGGCTACACCTTC.

The chain employs TRBV6-1 and TRBJ1-2; D may be TRBD1 (5 bases). Per the germline V gene, CDR1 is MNHNS and CDR2 is SASEGT. Trimming took 8 bases from V and 4 from J, leaving 14 bases between them. This CDR3 is 13 amino acids long. CDR3 amino acids: CASLEGWGYGYTF. The CDR3 coding sequence is TGTGCCAGCTTGGAGGGGTGGGGCTATGGCTACACCTTC.